What follows is one T cell receptor beta chain and its context. The data are from a study of pediatric ulcerative colitis. CDR1 and CDR2 from the germline V gene are GTSNPN and SVGIG (reference sequence). With 1 base removed from V and 10 bases from J, the gap between germline ends came to 8 bases. This CDR3 region has 12 residues. Here immunoSEQ multiplex PCR was the method, and the copy in TCRdb shows in-frame clones only, minus some. The sample consists of about 32,000 clones, around 80% of them appearing once. The diagnostic colonoscopy in ulcerative colitis patients preceded any immunosuppressive treatment.

The receptor was derived from a boy younger than 18 with severe ulcerative colitis. The V and J genes are TRBV30 and TRBJ1-6; D unresolved. Sequenced sample: blood. This CDR3 reads CAWSGLWSPLHF. The CDR3 DNA sequence: TGTGCCTGGAGTGGTTTATGGTCACCCCTCCACTTT.